The 8 T cell receptor beta chains reported below all come from one sample, sequenced in a study of glioma-infiltrating T cells after dendritic cell vaccination. Sequenced by immunoSEQ multiplex PCR; TCRdb stores in-frame clones only, minus some. In the table there are 75,000 to 100,000 clones, about 80% of which are singletons. The sample here was blood, taken before dendritic cell vaccination. Receptors were obtained from a human donor with glioblastoma.

V gene TRBV4-1 combines with J gene TRBJ1-2, with D tentatively TRBD1 (6 bases). V lost 0 bases to trimming and J lost 4 bases, with 15 bases between them. The CDR3 is 16 residues long. CDR1 is MGHRA and CDR2 is YSYEKL in the germline V gene. Here the CDR3 reads CASSQDMAGAFYGYTF. The CDR3 bases are TGCGCCAGCAGCCAAGATATGGCGGGGGCTTTCTATGGCTACACCTTC.

For this clone: Distinct nucleotide sequences in the sample also encode this CDR3. V gene TRBV5-1 combines with J gene TRBJ1-6; no reliable D call. V gave up 2 bases and J gave up 1 base, with 10 bases separating them. Germline V gives CDR1 SGHRS, CDR2 YFSETQ. The CDR3 spans 16 residues. The CDR3 loop is CASSFGGSSYNSPLHF. The CDR3 bases are TGCGCCAGCAGCTTCGGCGGGAGTTCCTATAATTCACCCCTCCACTTT.

The chain carries TRBV2 and TRBJ2-3; 7 bases line up with TRBD2. The CDR3 is made up of 15 amino acids. CDR1 is SNHLY, CDR2 FYNNEI, per germline. The J segment lost 6 bases and the V segment lost 2 bases, leaving 8 bases of the junction unmatched. The CDR3 protein is CASSESAGVGDTQYF. The CDR3 DNA is TGTGCCAGCAGTGAATCTGCGGGAGTAGGGGATACGCAGTATTTT.

Only one count was recorded for this clone. This chain uses TRBV5-4 with TRBJ2-7; a possible D gene is TRBD1 (5 bases). Trimming took 3 bases from V and 4 from J, leaving 5 bases between them. The CDR3 sequence is 11 residues long. From germline, CDR1 is SGHNT and CDR2 YYREEE (reference sequence). The CDR3 DNA follows: TGTGCCAGCAGCTCAGGGTACGAGCAGTACTTC. Translated, it gives CASSSGYEQYF. Based on the CDR3 plus reference TRBV5-4 and TRBJ2-7, the full variable domain is ETGVTQSPTHLIKTRGQQVTLRCSSQSGHNTVSWYQQALGQGPQFIFQYYREEENGRGNFPPRFSGLQFPNYSSELNVNALELDDSALYLCASSSGYEQYFGPGTRLTVT.

This clone was recorded at least ten times. V and J are TRBV19 and TRBJ2-7, with a possible D match to TRBD2 (6 bases). The CDR3 runs to 15 residues. CDR1 and CDR2 from the germline V gene are LNHDA and SQIVND (reference sequence). Trimming took 5 bases from V and 6 from J, leaving 20 bases between them. The CDR3 loop reads CASSVTGTHAGEQYF. CDR3 DNA sequence: TGTGCCAGTAGTGTCACCGGGACTCACGCGGGCGAGCAGTACTTC.

The chain links TRBV4-1 to TRBJ1-1; TRBD1 is a possible D gene (6 bases). This CDR3 contains 15 residues. V was trimmed by 3 bases and J by 1 base, leaving 12 bases between them. Germline V gene data show CDR1 as MGHRA and CDR2 as YSYEKL. CDR3 in amino acids: CASSQGGGRNTEAFF. The DNA for the CDR3 is TGCGCCAGCAGCCAGGGAGGGGGTCGGAACACTGAAGCTTTCTTT.

The chain employs TRBV9 and TRBJ1-1; D not resolved. CDR1 and CDR2 from the germline V gene are SGDLS and YYNGEE. V lost 1 base, J lost 3 bases, and 7 bases lay in between. There are 13 residues in the CDR3. Here the CDR3 reads CASSVLGHTEAFF. The DNA of the CDR3 is TGTGCCAGCAGCGTACTTGGGCACACTGAAGCTTTCTTT.

The chain has TRBV29-1 and TRBJ2-7, with 13 positions matching TRBD2. Germline CDR1 reads SQVTM; CDR2 reads ANQGSEA. This CDR3 is built from 15 residues. V shed 1 base and J 7 bases; nucleotides not matched to a gene: 7. CDR3 DNA sequence: TGCAGCGTTGAAGGGACTAGCGGGGGATCCTGGGAGCAGTACTTC. Translated, it gives CSVEGTSGGSWEQYF.